The entry below describes one T cell receptor beta chain. The specificity of this receptor is unknown. Base qualities are not recorded, but no much larger clone differs from it by a single base. The sample comes from a study of OX40 agonist ivuxolimab in advanced cancers. Context from the whole study: Ivuxolimab was a fully human IgG2 agonistic monoclonal antibody targeting the costimulatory receptor OX40 (CD134). The paper covers the monotherapy dose-escalation part of the phase I ivuxolimab trial, which included N of about 50 patients. Patients were allowed to have had prior anti-PD-1, anti-PD-L1 or anti-CTLA-4 therapy, and approximately 37% of the dose-escalation patients had been treated with checkpoint inhibitors. Intravenous ivuxolimab was administered to patients every 2 weeks at six dose levels: 0.01, 0.1, 0.3, 1.5, 3 and 10 mg/kg. The dose-escalation cohort was about 87% male with a mean age of around 64 years, ranging from roughly 20 to 80. Of the roughly 52 patients in dose escalation, some 20 had hepatocellular carcinoma, some 15 had melanoma, 9 had renal cell carcinoma and 9 had head and neck cancer. Partial responses occurred in three dose-escalation patients, of whom one had hepatocellular carcinoma and two had cutaneous melanoma. The point of sequencing TCRbeta in the periphery was to test whether ivuxolimab changed TCR sequence diversity and drove clonal T-cell expansion. Study-wide findings and limitations: After ivuxolimab, more expanded clones were found on average in CD8+ T cells than in CD4+ T cells. In partial responders in the 0.1-3.0 mg/kg groups, normalized peripheral clonal expansion was found to be among the lowest, especially among CD8+ T cells. At doses from 0.1 to 3.0 mg/kg, clonal expansion was seen in both CD4+ and CD8+ blood T cells between baseline and week 6. Antigen specificity was not determined for the clonally expanded peripheral T cells. Low levels of normalized T-cell clonal expansion were also seen in some patients who did not respond.

Patients with autoimmune disease history or receiving systemic immunosuppression were excluded from the trial. Peripheral blood for TCR sequencing was collected from all dose cohorts at baseline, on cycle 4 day 1, and on cycle 7 day 1. The samples were drawn from a first-in-human, open-label, multicenter phase I dose-escalation trial of ivuxolimab. Adults with locally advanced or metastatic head and neck squamous cell, hepatocellular, melanoma or renal cell carcinoma were enrolled in the trial. Before TCR sequencing, CD4+ T cells and CD8+ T cells were sorted from peripheral blood as separate populations. Inclusive of the bounding cysteine and phenylalanine, the CDR3 is 13 residues long. CDR3 DNA only is kept here, 39 bases in frame from base 1. V is shortened by 11 bases, J by 8 bases, and the region joining them spans 18 bases. Per the germline V gene, MNHNS is the CDR1 and SASEGT is the CDR2. Genomic DNA was isolated from the sorted cells so that the TCRbeta CDR3 region could be sequenced. The immunoSEQ Assay was used to sequence the TCRbeta CDR3 regions. TCRdb re-hosts the immuneACCESS table, in-frame sequences only. Its copies lack some clones; in the studies checked, an unresolved V gene accounts for under half of them, and the cause for the rest is not known. The sample records about 70,000 clones, about nine tenths of which are singletons. Around 2.8% of the sample belongs to the ten largest clones.

The specimen was CD4+ or CD8+ T cells sorted from blood, collected in a trial of the OX40 agonist ivuxolimab. The receptor's source is an adult with an advanced solid tumor such as melanoma, head and neck, liver or kidney cancer. The chain links TRBV6-1 with TRBJ1-4, with the D gene uncertain. The CDR3 region reads CAGEDSEVEKLFF. The sequenced DNA is TGTGCCGGGGAGGACTCCGAAGTGGAAAAACTGTTTTTT.